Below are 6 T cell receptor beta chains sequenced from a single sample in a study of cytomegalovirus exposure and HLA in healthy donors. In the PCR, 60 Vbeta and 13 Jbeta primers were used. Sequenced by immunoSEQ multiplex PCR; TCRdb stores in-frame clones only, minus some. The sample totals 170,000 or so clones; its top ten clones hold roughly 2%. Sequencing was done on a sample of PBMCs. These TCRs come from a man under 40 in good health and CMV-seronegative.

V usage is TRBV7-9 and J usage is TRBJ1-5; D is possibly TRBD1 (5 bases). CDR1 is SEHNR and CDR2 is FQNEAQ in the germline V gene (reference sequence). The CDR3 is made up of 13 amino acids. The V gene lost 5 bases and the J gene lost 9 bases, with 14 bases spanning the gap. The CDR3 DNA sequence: TGTGCCAGCAGCCCGGACGGGGGGTGGCCCCAGCATTTT. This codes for CASSPDGGWPQHF.

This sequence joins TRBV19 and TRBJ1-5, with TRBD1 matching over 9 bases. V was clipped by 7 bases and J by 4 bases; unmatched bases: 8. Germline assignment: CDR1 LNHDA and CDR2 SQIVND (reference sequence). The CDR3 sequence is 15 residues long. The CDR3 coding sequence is TGTGCCAGTATGGCGGACAGGGGTGGAAATCAGCCCCAGCATTTT. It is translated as CASMADRGGNQPQHF. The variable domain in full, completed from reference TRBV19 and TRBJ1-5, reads DGGITQSPKYLFRKEGQNVTLSCEQNLNHDAMYWYRQDPGQGLRLIYYSQIVNDFQKGDIAEGYSVSREKKESFPLTVTSAQKNPTAFYLCASMADRGGNQPQHFGDGTRLSIL.

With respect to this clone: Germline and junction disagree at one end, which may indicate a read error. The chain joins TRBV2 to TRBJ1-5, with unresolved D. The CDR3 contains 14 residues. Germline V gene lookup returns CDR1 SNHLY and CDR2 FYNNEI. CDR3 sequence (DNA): TGTGCCAGCAGTGAACTAGATAGCAATCAGCCCCAGCGTTTT. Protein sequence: CASSELDSNQPQRF.

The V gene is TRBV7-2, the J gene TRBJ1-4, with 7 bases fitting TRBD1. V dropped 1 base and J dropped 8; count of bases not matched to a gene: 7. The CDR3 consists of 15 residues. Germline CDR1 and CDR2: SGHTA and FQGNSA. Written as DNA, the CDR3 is TGTGCCAGCAGCTTAGGAGGGACAGTCAACGAAAAACTGTTTTTT. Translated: CASSLGGTVNEKLFF.

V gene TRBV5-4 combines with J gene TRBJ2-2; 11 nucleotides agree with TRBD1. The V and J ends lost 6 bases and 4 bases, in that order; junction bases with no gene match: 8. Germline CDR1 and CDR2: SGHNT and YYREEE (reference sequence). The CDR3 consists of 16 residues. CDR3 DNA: TGTGCCAGCAACAAAGGGACAGGGGGATTCACCGGGGAGCTGTTTTTT. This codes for CASNKGTGGFTGELFF.

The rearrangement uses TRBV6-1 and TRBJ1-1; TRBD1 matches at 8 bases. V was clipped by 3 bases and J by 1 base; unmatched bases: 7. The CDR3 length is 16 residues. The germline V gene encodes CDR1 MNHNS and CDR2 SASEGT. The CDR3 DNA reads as TGTGCCAGCAGTGAGAGAAGGACAGGGAAGAACACTGAAGCTTTCTTT. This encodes CASSERRTGKNTEAFF.